Below are 32 T cell receptor beta chains sequenced from a single sample in a study of blood T cell repertoires in COVID-19. Repertoires were generated with immunoSEQ multiplex PCR, while TCRdb's copy carries only in-frame clones and drops some. The sample gives approximately 220,000 clones, about 86% of which show up once; roughly 1.3% is in the top ten. The specimen sequenced was PBMCs or T cells enriched from blood (not recorded which). Every receptor here comes from a woman in her thirties or forties with acute COVID-19.

The chain carries TRBV5-6 and TRBJ2-3; 14 bases line up with TRBD2. There are 19 residues in the CDR3. The trim removed 4 bases at V and 6 bases at J, leaving 16 bases unmatched. Germline CDR1 reads SGHDT; CDR2 reads YYEEEE. Here the CDR3 DNA reads TGTGCCAGCAGCATCGGACTAGCGGGAGGTTCTTCGCCCTGGGATACGCAGTATTTT. The encoded protein is CASSIGLAGGSSPWDTQYF.

The rearrangement joins TRBV15 to TRBJ2-7; 8 positions agree with TRBD1. The CDR3 extends over 15 amino acids. In germline, CDR1 is LNHNV, CDR2 YYDKDF (reference sequence). The junction had 3 bases not matched to a gene; V was cut back by 0 bases and J by 2 bases. The CDR3 DNA reads as TGTGCCACCAGCAGAGAAACAGGGGGTCCCTACGAGCAGTACTTC. Protein: CATSRETGGPYEQYF.

V usage is TRBV19 and J usage is TRBJ1-6; D gene ambiguous. Germline V lookup: CDR1 LNHDA, CDR2 SQIVND (reference sequence). This CDR3 region has 13 residues. V lost 6 bases and J 6 bases, leaving 9 bases between the germline ends. CDR3: CASSWQFNSPLHF. The CDR3 nucleotides are TGTGCCAGTAGCTGGCAGTTTAATTCACCCCTCCACTTT.

This chain joins TRBV19 and TRBJ1-1, with D possibly matching TRBD1 (5 bases). V lost 7 bases and J 2 bases, leaving 11 bases between the germline ends. The CDR3 is 13 amino acids. Germline V gene lookup returns CDR1 LNHDA and CDR2 SQIVND (reference sequence). The CDR3 here is CASNWGENTEAFF. CDR3 in DNA: TGTGCCAGTAACTGGGGGGAAAACACTGAAGCTTTCTTT. The whole variable domain, filled in from reference TRBV19 and TRBJ1-1, reads DGGITQSPKYLFRKEGQNVTLSCEQNLNHDAMYWYRQDPGQGLRLIYYSQIVNDFQKGDIAEGYSVSREKKESFPLTVTSAQKNPTAFYLCASNWGENTEAFFGQGTRLTVV.

The gene calls are TRBV27 and TRBJ2-7, with 9 bases identical to TRBD2. Germline V gene data show CDR1 as MNHEY and CDR2 as SMNVEV (reference sequence). V lost 3 bases to trimming and J lost 1 base; unmatched junction nucleotides: 4. The CDR3 spans 15 residues. The DNA of the CDR3 is TGTGCCAGCAGTTTGTCTAGCGGGGTATCCTACGAGCAGTACTTC. Translating gives CASSLSSGVSYEQYF.

The V call is TRBV7-2, the J call TRBJ1-2, with no clear D. This CDR3 has 15 residues. V lost 1 base, J lost 1 base, and 10 bases lay in between. From germline, CDR1 is SGHTA and CDR2 FQGNSA. The CDR3 loop reads CASSLEADSNYGYTF. The CDR3 region has the DNA TGTGCCAGCAGCTTAGAGGCGGATAGTAACTATGGCTACACCTTC.

The sample holds one count of this clone. V gene TRBV28 combines with J gene TRBJ2-4; TRBD2 might be the D (6 bases). The CDR3 sequence is 18 residues long. V lost 1 base to trimming and J lost 7 bases, with 23 bases between them. CDR1 and CDR2 from the germline V gene are MDHEN and SYDVKM. DNA of the CDR3: TGTGCCAGCAGTTTATCCGGACGAGCGGGCCTGAGTACTAACATTCAGTACTTC. It is translated as CASSLSGRAGLSTNIQYF.

This clone was recorded once. V gene TRBV5-8 combines with J gene TRBJ2-7; TRBD1 aligns across 7 bases. CDR1 and CDR2 from the germline V gene are SGHTS and YDEGEE. V trimming: 2 bases; J trimming: 2 bases; junction bases outside the gene matches: 7. This CDR3 has 15 residues. CDR3 bases: TGTGCCAGCAGCTTTGGGGAGAGGGGGCCCTACGAGCAGTACTTC. Its translation: CASSFGERGPYEQYF.

The chain recombines TRBV11-3 with TRBJ2-1; TRBD2 matches at 12 bases. Germline CDR1 and CDR2: SGHNT and YENEEA. V trimming: 4 bases; J trimming: 9 bases; junction bases outside the gene matches: 10. This CDR3 has 16 residues. CDR3 sequence: CASSSSPLAGGSEQFF. For the CDR3, the DNA is TGTGCCAGCAGCTCCTCCCCCCTAGCGGGGGGGTCTGAGCAGTTCTTC.

The chain has TRBV15 and TRBJ1-5; D not resolved. CDR1 is LNHNV, CDR2 YYDKDF, per germline (reference sequence). This CDR3 is built from 16 residues. Deletions cut 0 bases from V and 9 bases from J, with 18 bases between. CDR3 sequence reads: CATSRESRPGSWPQHF. CDR3 nucleotides: TGTGCCACCAGCAGAGAATCCAGGCCTGGGTCTTGGCCCCAGCATTTT.

This rearrangement joins TRBV7-2 to TRBJ1-2; TRBD1 matches 8 bases. CDR3 size: 15 residues. J lost 4 bases, V lost 0 bases, and 4 bases had no gene match. CDR1 and CDR2 (germline): SGHTA, FQGNSA. Here the CDR3 reads CASSLASTGGYGYTF. The CDR3 region has the DNA TGTGCCAGCAGCTTAGCCTCAACAGGGGGCTATGGCTACACCTTC.

This clone came up a few times. CDR3 in amino acids: CATSQGTNEKLFF. CDR3 DNA sequence: TGCGCCACCTCACAGGGGACTAATGAAAAACTGTTTTTT. The chain is built from TRBV10-2 and TRBJ1-4, with TRBD1 matching over 7 bases. V was pared by 10 bases and J by 2 bases, with 4 bases of the junction left unmatched. CDR1 is WSHSY and CDR2 is SAAADI in the germline V gene. The CDR3 runs to 13 residues.

This clone was found a few times. CDR3 amino acids: CASTVFVNTEAFF. The CDR3, as DNA: TGTGCCAGCACGGTCTTTGTGAACACTGAAGCTTTCTTT. The V gene is TRBV2, the J gene TRBJ1-1; D ambiguous. Per the germline V gene, CDR1 is SNHLY and CDR2 is FYNNEI. Trimming cost V 7 bases and J 0 bases, with 9 bases left between them. This CDR3 is built from 13 residues.

V usage is TRBV25-1 and J usage is TRBJ1-6; D might be TRBD1 (5 bases). This CDR3 has 16 amino acids. V lost 4 bases to trimming and J lost 7 bases, with 17 bases between them. Germline values: CDR1 MGHDK, CDR2 SYGVNS. This CDR3 is CASSGPDSPFNSPLHF. For the CDR3, the DNA is TGTGCCAGCAGTGGACCCGACAGCCCATTCAATTCACCCCTCCACTTT.

The chain couples TRBV13 to TRBJ2-4; D unresolved. Trimming stripped 4 bases from V and 0 bases from J, with 10 bases between. Germline assignment: CDR1 PRHDT and CDR2 FYEKMQ (reference sequence). The CDR3 spans 15 residues. This CDR3 reads CASSSNQVAKNIQYF. CDR3 coding DNA: TGTGCCAGCAGCTCCAACCAGGTAGCCAAAAACATTCAGTACTTC.

This clone was recorded a few times. The chain joins TRBV6-2 or TRBV6-3 to TRBJ1-4; 7 bases line up with TRBD1. The CDR3 spans 14 residues. J was trimmed by 7 bases and V by 6 bases; bases with no gene match: 8. CDR1 is MNHEY, CDR2 SVGEGT, per germline. The CDR3 bases are TGTGCCAGCAGCAAGAACAGGGGTACTGAAAAACTGTTTTTT. This codes for CASSKNRGTEKLFF.

The J gene is TRBJ1-5, the V gene TRBV28; 9 nucleotides agree with TRBD1. V trimming: 4 bases; J trimming: 1 base; junction bases outside the gene matches: 5. Germline V gene lookup returns CDR1 MDHEN and CDR2 SYDVKM. The CDR3 sequence is 16 residues long. CDR3 loop: CASSSTGGQSNQPQHF. In DNA form, the CDR3 reads TGTGCCAGCAGTTCTACAGGGGGCCAAAGCAATCAGCCCCAGCATTTT.

The chain carries TRBV4-1 and TRBJ2-1; the match to TRBD2 covers 8 bases. CDR3 length equals 15 residues. Germline V gene data show CDR1 as MGHRA and CDR2 as YSYEKL. The V gene end was trimmed by 4 bases and the J gene end by 3 bases; junction bases not matched to a gene: 5. CDR3 nucleotides: TGCGCCAGCAGCCTTAGTAGCGGGAACTACAATGAGCAGTTCTTC. This encodes CASSLSSGNYNEQFF.

The chain recombines TRBV6-5 with TRBJ2-2; D gene unclear. CDR1 is MNHEY and CDR2 is SVGAGI in the germline V gene. The germline V and J ends were trimmed by 7 bases and 6 bases, with 6 bases remaining between them. The CDR3 extends over 11 amino acids. The chain's CDR3 is CASNTPGELFF. The CDR3 coding sequence is TGTGCCAGCAACACCCCCGGGGAGCTGTTTTTT.

There are a few counts of this clone. The CDR3 region has the DNA TGTGCCACCAGCAGATTCTCAGGACAGGGAGGTGGCTACACCTTC. Residues: CATSRFSGQGGGYTF. V usage is TRBV15 and J usage is TRBJ1-2; 8 bases map to TRBD1. The CDR3 length is 15 residues. Germline V gene sequence: CDR1 LNHNV, CDR2 YYDKDF (reference sequence). After removal of 2 bases from V and 7 bases from J, the junction contained 9 bases not matched to a gene.

The CDR3 here is CASSFGTSGGRSYNEQFF. Written as DNA, the CDR3 is TGTGCCAGCAGTTTCGGGACTAGCGGGGGCCGCTCCTACAATGAGCAGTTCTTC. This sequence joins TRBV27 and TRBJ2-1; TRBD2 matches 14 bases. There are 18 residues in the CDR3. Germline V lookup: CDR1 MNHEY, CDR2 SMNVEV (reference sequence). V gave up 3 bases and J gave up 0 bases; unmatched junction bases: 4.

The chain links TRBV7-8 to TRBJ1-2; unclear D gene. CDR3 length: 17 amino acids. V dropped 1 base and J dropped 4 bases, with 19 bases sitting between them. Germline V gives CDR1 SGHVS, CDR2 FQNEAQ. CDR3 sequence (DNA): TGTGCCAGCAGCTTAGTGTCAGGCGAAGCCGTTTCCTATGGCTACACCTTC. Translated, it gives CASSLVSGEAVSYGYTF.

The V call is TRBV27, the J call TRBJ1-4; 8 nucleotides line up with TRBD1. This CDR3 has 15 residues. V shed 4 bases and J 5 bases; nucleotides not matched to a gene: 6. Germline lookup yields CDR1 MNHEY and CDR2 SMNVEV (reference sequence). The DNA for the CDR3 is TGTGCCAGCAGTTCCCGGACAGGGTGGAATGAAAAACTGTTTTTT. It is translated as CASSSRTGWNEKLFF.

The rearrangement uses TRBV19 and TRBJ1-2, with D perhaps matching TRBD1 (6 bases). The length of the CDR3 is 15 residues. The V and J ends lost 7 bases and 6 bases respectively, with 21 bases between them. Germline V gives CDR1 LNHDA, CDR2 SQIVND (reference sequence). The CDR3 loop is CASTTPNREWNGYTF. The CDR3 DNA follows: TGTGCCAGTACCACCCCCAACAGGGAATGGAATGGCTACACCTTC.

V and J are TRBV10-1 and TRBJ1-6; D may be TRBD1 (5 bases). From germline, CDR1 is WNHNN and CDR2 SYGVQD (reference sequence). The CDR3 length is 14 residues. Trimming pared 6 bases from V and 8 bases from J, leaving 14 bases between. CDR3 sequence reads: CASSSGGGDSPLHF. CDR3 sequence (DNA): TGCGCCAGCAGCTCCGGGGGTGGCGATTCACCCCTCCACTTT.

The chain has TRBV5-1 and TRBJ2-3; 9 bases are shared with TRBD1. Trimming took 5 bases from V and 3 from J; bases not matched to a gene: 7. From germline, CDR1 is SGHRS and CDR2 YFSETQ. The CDR3 runs to 15 residues. This CDR3 is CASSFRDRATDTQYF. CDR3 nucleotides: TGCGCCAGCAGTTTCCGGGACAGGGCTACAGATACGCAGTATTTT. The full variable domain, with the rest looked up from reference TRBV5-1 and TRBJ2-3, is KAGVTQTPRYLIKTRGQQVTLSCSPISGHRSVSWYQQTPGQGLQFLFEYFSETQRNKGNFPGRFSGRQFSNSRSEMNVSTLELGDSALYLCASSFRDRATDTQYFGPGTRLTVL.

This chain uses TRBV5-4 with TRBJ1-2; 8 positions agree with TRBD1. This CDR3 region has 14 residues. After removal of 0 bases from V and 5 bases from J, the junction contained 3 bases not matched to a gene. Germline V gives CDR1 SGHNT, CDR2 YYREEE (reference sequence). This CDR3 reads CASSLGDRGYGYTF. The CDR3, as DNA: TGTGCCAGCAGCTTGGGAGACAGGGGTTATGGCTACACCTTC.

This clone appeared once. The chain links TRBV7-8 to TRBJ1-1; 10 positions match TRBD1. CDR1 SGHVS and CDR2 FQNEAQ come from the germline V gene. CDR3 length: 15 residues. J was trimmed by 4 bases and V by 4 bases; bases with no gene match: 6. The DNA for the CDR3 is TGTGCCAGCAGCTGGATAAGGACAGGGGGCACTGAAGCTTTCTTT. Amino acids: CASSWIRTGGTEAFF.

The chain has TRBV5-6 and TRBJ1-5; 8 nucleotides line up with TRBD1. Per germline, CDR1 SGHDT and CDR2 YYEEEE. With V trimmed by 0 bases and J by 11 bases, 13 bases remained unmatched. The CDR3 runs to 16 residues. In DNA form, the CDR3 reads TGTGCCAGCAGCTTGGCCCCGGGGACAGGCCCGAGGACCCAGCATTTT. This translates into CASSLAPGTGPRTQHF.

The chain recombines TRBV28 with TRBJ2-4, with 8 bases aligning to TRBD1. CDR3 length equals 15 residues. The trim removed 6 bases at V and 4 bases at J, leaving 8 bases unmatched. CDR1 is MDHEN and CDR2 is SYDVKM in the germline V gene. The CDR3 protein is CASSPGGERKNIQYF. CDR3 sequence (DNA): TGTGCCAGCAGCCCAGGGGGCGAAAGGAAAAACATTCAGTACTTC.

This sequence joins TRBV5-1 and TRBJ1-1; 7 positions agree with TRBD1. The CDR3 sequence is 15 residues long. Germline V gene data show CDR1 as SGHRS and CDR2 as YFSETQ. The V segment lost 0 bases and the J segment 2 bases; nucleotides outside the gene matches: 4. The CDR3 sequence: CASSLGGQLNTEAFF. CDR3 nucleotide sequence: TGCGCCAGCAGCTTGGGGGGACAGCTTAACACTGAAGCTTTCTTT. The full variable domain, in which reference TRBV5-1 and TRBJ1-1 provide the parts outside the CDR3, is KAGVTQTPRYLIKTRGQQVTLSCSPISGHRSVSWYQQTPGQGLQFLFEYFSETQRNKGNFPGRFSGRQFSNSRSEMNVSTLELGDSALYLCASSLGGQLNTEAFFGQGTRLTVV.

The chain carries TRBV2 and TRBJ2-3, with TRBD2 identical over 10 bases. The CDR3 has 15 residues. CDR1 SNHLY and CDR2 FYNNEI come from the germline V gene. V was clipped by 7 bases and J by 7 bases; unmatched bases: 11. CDR3 protein: CASKSGGAYPHTQYF. For the CDR3, the DNA is TGTGCCAGCAAAAGCGGGGGGGCGTATCCCCATACGCAGTATTTT.